These 28 T cell receptor beta chains were sequenced from one sample in a study of pediatric ulcerative colitis. TCRdb keeps only in-frame clones here, not all; method: immunoSEQ multiplex PCR. The profile shows fewer than 12,000 clones, approximately 85% of them singletons. The rectum was sampled with one to two pinch biopsies at colonoscopy. The source material was gut tissue. The receptors here all came from a girl aged 5 to 17 who was a control in a study of pediatric ulcerative colitis.

This sequence joins TRBV18 and TRBJ1-4; D may be TRBD1 (6 bases). CDR1 KGHSH and CDR2 LQKENI come from the germline V gene. Trimming took 3 bases from V and 4 from J, leaving 6 bases between them. This CDR3 region has 13 residues. CDR3 sequence: CASSPGHNEKLFF. The CDR3 DNA reads TGTGCCAGCTCACCGGGACATAATGAAAAACTGTTTTTT.

This clone occurred once. V gene TRBV27 combines with J gene TRBJ2-1, with 9 nucleotides matching TRBD1. This CDR3 spans 13 amino acids. The germline V gene encodes CDR1 MNHEY and CDR2 SMNVEV (reference sequence). The ends lost 10 bases at V and 8 bases at J; junction bases unmatched: 9. The chain's CDR3 is CATQGQGKYEQFF. CDR3 coding DNA: TGTGCCACACAAGGACAGGGGAAGTATGAGCAGTTCTTC.

This clone was picked up a small number of times. V gene TRBV6-1 combines with J gene TRBJ2-2; TRBD1 matches at 7 bases. The CDR3 loop spans 14 amino acids. V shed 2 bases and J 3 bases; nucleotides not matched to a gene: 0. Germline CDR1 MNHNS, CDR2 SASEGT. This CDR3 is CASSEQGDTGELFF. In DNA, the CDR3 is TGTGCCAGCAGTGAACAGGGGGACACCGGGGAGCTGTTTTTT.

The chain has TRBV18 and TRBJ2-1; D unresolved. Trimming stripped 6 bases from V and 8 bases from J, with 20 bases between. Germline values: CDR1 KGHSH, CDR2 LQKENI. The CDR3 loop spans 15 amino acids. CDR3 in DNA: TGTGCCAGCTCCGTCCACTTACCCCCGCAGGATGAGCAGTTCTTC. Its protein is CASSVHLPPQDEQFF.

This chain connects TRBV6-4 to TRBJ2-6, with D perhaps TRBD2 (5 bases). Germline V gene lookup returns CDR1 MRHNA and CDR2 SNTAGT. V was shortened by 5 bases and J by 1 base, with 9 bases between the two germline ends. This CDR3 is 15 amino acids long. The CDR3 region has the DNA TGTGCCAGCAGTCCGGACTTTTCTGGGGCCAACGTCCTGACTTTC. Translated: CASSPDFSGANVLTF.

V usage is TRBV11-2 and J usage is TRBJ2-3; the D gene is possibly TRBD1 (5 bases). V shed 1 base and J shed 1 base, with 9 bases lying between them. Germline loops: CDR1 SGHAT, CDR2 FQNNGV. The CDR3 spans 15 residues. The CDR3 DNA sequence: TGTGCCAGCAGCTTAGGAGCCAGGGGCACAGATACGCAGTATTTT. Translation: CASSLGARGTDTQYF.

This chain joins TRBV2 and TRBJ1-1; D is ambiguous. Germline V lookup: CDR1 SNHLY, CDR2 FYNNEI. This CDR3 spans 15 amino acids. V dropped 5 bases and J dropped 1 base, with 14 bases sitting between them. CDR3 DNA sequence: TGTGCCAGCAGTAACATGGGGTCTCCGAACACTGAAGCTTTCTTT. Translation: CASSNMGSPNTEAFF.

This clone occurred once. The J gene is TRBJ2-7, the V gene TRBV29-1; 12 nucleotides line up with TRBD2. J lost 6 bases, V lost 4 bases, and 10 bases had no gene match. This CDR3 has 15 amino acids. Germline CDR1 is SQVTM and CDR2 is ANQGSEA. Here the CDR3 DNA reads TGCAGCGTTGGGACTAGCGGGAAGCAAGGAGGCGAGCAGTACTTC. Residues: CSVGTSGKQGGEQYF.

The chain is built from TRBV7-9 and TRBJ1-4; 8 nucleotides agree with TRBD1. V lost 1 base and J lost 8; bases outside the gene matches: 6. CDR1 is SEHNR and CDR2 is FQNEAQ in the germline V gene (reference sequence). The CDR3 has 15 residues. The CDR3 DNA is TGTGCCAGCAGCTTAGGACAGGGGCGGGAGGAAAAACTGTTTTTT. Its translation is CASSLGQGREEKLFF.

This chain connects TRBV2 to TRBJ2-1; a possible D gene is TRBD2 (6 bases). The CDR3 has 17 residues. Germline V CDR1 and CDR2: SNHLY, FYNNEI. V lost 7 bases and J 0 bases, leaving 19 bases between the germline ends. This CDR3 reads CASIFELAGRSYNEQFF. For the CDR3, the DNA is TGTGCCAGCATATTCGAACTAGCCGGACGCTCCTACAATGAGCAGTTCTTC.

This clone was observed a single time. V usage is TRBV11-1 and J usage is TRBJ2-3; 8 positions agree with TRBD2. This CDR3 region has 15 residues. Germline-derived CDR1 and CDR2 are SGHAT and FQDESV (reference sequence). The ends lost 4 bases at V and 10 bases at J; junction bases unmatched: 13. This CDR3 is CASSSAAGGPPAQYF. The CDR3 DNA follows: TGTGCCAGCAGCTCCGCGGCGGGAGGCCCCCCGGCGCAGTATTTT.

The chain recombines TRBV9 with TRBJ2-7; D might be TRBD2 (6 bases). The CDR3 covers 14 residues. Looked up from germline, CDR1 is SGDLS and CDR2 is YYNGEE. V lost 4 bases and J lost 1, with 12 bases in between. This CDR3 is CASSTGEESYEQYF. The CDR3 DNA is TGTGCCAGCAGCACCGGGGAGGAATCCTACGAGCAGTACTTC.

The sample holds one count of this clone. The chain is built from TRBV7-2 and TRBJ2-1, with a weak D call TRBD1 (6 bases). Germline loops: CDR1 SGHTA, CDR2 FQGNSA. The CDR3 covers 18 residues. V lost 3 bases and J lost 9, with 27 bases in between. This CDR3 reads CASSFLLRQDTLRGEQFF. The CDR3 DNA follows: TGTGCCAGCAGCTTCCTACTACGACAGGACACGCTCAGGGGTGAGCAGTTCTTC.

This chain joins TRBV19 and TRBJ2-3; D uncertain. This CDR3 contains 12 residues. Germline V gene lookup returns CDR1 LNHDA and CDR2 SQIVND (reference sequence). V was clipped by 5 bases and J by 4 bases, with 7 bases between them. The CDR3 region is CASSVASDTQYF. CDR3 nucleotide sequence: TGTGCCAGTAGTGTCGCATCAGATACGCAGTATTTT. The full variable domain, with the rest looked up from reference TRBV19 and TRBJ2-3, is DGGITQSPKYLFRKEGQNVTLSCEQNLNHDAMYWYRQDPGQGLRLIYYSQIVNDFQKGDIAEGYSVSREKKESFPLTVTSAQKNPTAFYLCASSVASDTQYFGPGTRLTVL.

The V and J genes are TRBV9 and TRBJ2-7; tentatively, D is TRBD1 or TRBD2 (5 bases each). The CDR3 totals 14 residues. Trimming left V 9 bases short and J 3 bases short, with 19 bases between. CDR1 and CDR2 from the germline V gene are SGDLS and YYNGEE. The CDR3 coding sequence is TGTGCCAAGCATATGGGGACCTCTCTCTACGAGCAGTACTTC. This gives the protein CAKHMGTSLYEQYF.

The V call is TRBV15, the J call TRBJ1-1; no firm D call. This CDR3 is built from 14 residues. V gave up 0 bases and J gave up 4 bases, with 9 bases separating them. CDR1 is LNHNV, CDR2 YYDKDF, per germline (reference sequence). The CDR3 region has the DNA TGTGCCACCAGCAGAGACCGGGGTCGCACTGAAGCTTTCTTT. Protein sequence: CATSRDRGRTEAFF.

The chain joins TRBV11-2 to TRBJ1-2; D remains unclear. The CDR3 is 15 amino acids. The V and J ends lost 1 base and 4 bases respectively, with 13 bases between them. From germline, CDR1 is SGHAT and CDR2 FQNNGV. The DNA of the CDR3 is TGTGCCAGCAGCTTAGCGGCCAGCCTAGCCTATGGCTACACCTTC. Protein sequence: CASSLAASLAYGYTF.

The chain uses TRBV4-3 and TRBJ1-4; D is unresolved. The CDR3 is 15 residues long. The germline gives CDR1 LGHNA, CDR2 YSLEER. The V end lost 7 bases, the J end lost 0 bases, and 12 bases lay between the germline ends. CDR3 coding DNA: TGCGCCAGCACCCCCACCTTTGCAACTAATGAAAAACTGTTTTTT. Translation: CASTPTFATNEKLFF.

This chain connects TRBV6-5 to TRBJ1-5; unclear D gene. V was shortened by 0 bases and J by 4 bases, with 13 bases between the two germline ends. There are 16 residues in the CDR3. The germline V gene has CDR1 MNHEY and CDR2 SVGAGI. The CDR3 DNA is TGTGCCAGCAGTTACTCGCGGCAGCTCAATAATCAGCCCCAGCATTTT. It specifies CASSYSRQLNNQPQHF.

The chain is built from TRBV6-5 and TRBJ1-5; D is uncertain. Trimming took off 4 bases at V and 6 bases at J, with 13 bases between the two ends. The germline V gene has CDR1 MNHEY and CDR2 SVGAGI. The CDR3 loop spans 14 amino acids. The CDR3 region has the DNA TGTGCCAGCAGTTTCACGACCGGAAGTCAGCCCCAGCATTTT. Protein product: CASSFTTGSQPQHF.

This clone was counted a few times. The gene calls are TRBV7-2 and TRBJ1-2, with D possibly matching TRBD1 (6 bases). With 0 bases removed from V and 4 bases from J, the gap between germline ends came to 12 bases. The CDR3 loop spans 15 amino acids. The V gene's germline CDR1 is SGHTA and CDR2 FQGNSA. Written as DNA, the CDR3 is TGTGCCAGCAGCTTAGCCCCCACAGGGACCTATGGCTACACCTTC. This sequence encodes CASSLAPTGTYGYTF.

The chain couples TRBV30 to TRBJ1-6; D is unresolved. The CDR3 has 13 residues. The V gene's germline CDR1 is GTSNPN and CDR2 SVGIG (reference sequence). Trimming stripped 2 bases from V and 6 bases from J, with 8 bases between. CDR3: CAWSITANSPLHF. Here the CDR3 DNA reads TGTGCCTGGAGTATAACGGCTAATTCACCCCTCCACTTT.

J is TRBJ2-1 and V is TRBV20-1; no firm D call. V shed 7 bases and J shed 9 bases, with 13 bases lying between them. CDR1 is DFQATT and CDR2 is SNEGSKA in the germline V gene (reference sequence). CDR3 length equals 11 residues. Here the CDR3 reads CSGGRAAEQFF. CDR3 nucleotide sequence: TGCAGTGGGGGTAGGGCCGCTGAGCAGTTCTTC.

The gene calls are TRBV14 and TRBJ2-7, with D perhaps assigned TRBD1 or TRBD2 (5 bases each). The CDR3 length is 15 residues. Per germline, CDR1 SGHDN and CDR2 FVKESK. V lost 7 bases and J lost 2, with 18 bases in between. CDR3: CASTLWGSPAYEQYF. CDR3 nucleotides: TGTGCCAGCACCTTATGGGGGTCTCCAGCCTACGAGCAGTACTTC.

This clone showed up just a few times. The chain couples TRBV10-3 to TRBJ1-2; D may be TRBD1 (6 bases). V lost 3 bases and J 7 bases, leaving 12 bases between the germline ends. Germline values: CDR1 ENHRY, CDR2 SYGVKD. This CDR3 has 13 residues. CDR3 sequence (DNA): TGTGCCATCAGTGAACAGGGAATAGGTGGCTACACCTTC. Translation: CAISEQGIGGYTF.

This clone was seen a handful of times. V usage is TRBV6-1 and J usage is TRBJ1-4, with 11 bases aligning to TRBD1. Germline V gene lookup returns CDR1 MNHNS and CDR2 SASEGT. The CDR3 is 16 amino acids. Trimming at V came to 1 base and at J to 7 bases, leaving 5 bases not matched to a gene. CDR3 nucleotide sequence: TGTGCCAGCAGTGAAGTGAGCGGGACAGGGGGTGAAAAACTGTTTTTT. It specifies CASSEVSGTGGEKLFF.

The chain carries TRBV30 and TRBJ2-3; 13 bases map to TRBD2. This CDR3 comprises 14 residues. J was trimmed by 2 bases and V by 5 bases; bases with no gene match: 1. Germline lookup yields CDR1 GTSNPN and CDR2 SVGIG (reference sequence). The CDR3 loop is CAWGTSGNTDTQYF. The DNA for the CDR3 is TGTGCCTGGGGGACTAGCGGGAACACAGATACGCAGTATTTT. Full variable domain (rest looked up from reference TRBV30 and TRBJ2-3): SQTIHQWPATLVQPVGSPLSLECTVEGTSNPNLYWYRQAAGRGLQLLFYSVGIGQISSEVPQNLSASRPQDRQFILSSKKLLLSDSGFYLCAWGTSGNTDTQYFGPGTRLTVL.

This clone was counted a single time. V gene TRBV18 combines with J gene TRBJ1-2; 7 nucleotides match TRBD1. Germline V CDR1 and CDR2: KGHSH, LQKENI. With V trimmed by 2 bases and J by 2 bases, 2 bases remained unmatched. The CDR3 length is 14 residues. The CDR3: CASSPDRANYGYTF. CDR3 DNA sequence: TGTGCCAGCTCACCAGACAGGGCCAACTATGGCTACACCTTC. Filled out from reference TRBV18 and TRBJ1-2, the complete variable domain reads NAGVMQNPRHLVRRRGQEARLRCSPMKGHSHVYWYRQLPEEGLKFMVYLQKENIIDESGMPKERFSAEFPKEGPSILRIQQVVRGDSAAYFCASSPDRANYGYTFGSGTRLTVV.